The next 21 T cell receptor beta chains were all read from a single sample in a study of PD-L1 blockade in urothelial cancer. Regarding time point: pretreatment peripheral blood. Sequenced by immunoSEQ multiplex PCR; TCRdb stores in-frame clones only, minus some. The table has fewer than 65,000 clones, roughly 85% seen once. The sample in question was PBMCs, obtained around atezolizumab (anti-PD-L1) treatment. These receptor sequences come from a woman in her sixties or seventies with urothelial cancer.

DNA of the CDR3: TGTGCCAGCAGCTTAGACAGCTACGAGCAGTACTTC. Its translation: CASSLDSYEQYF. This chain links TRBV11-2 with TRBJ2-7; D is unclear. The CDR3 contains 12 residues. Trimming took off 0 bases at V and 3 bases at J, with 3 bases between the two ends. The germline gives CDR1 SGHAT, CDR2 FQNNGV. The whole variable domain, filled in from reference TRBV11-2 and TRBJ2-7, reads EAGVAQSPRYKIIEKRQSVAFWCNPISGHATLYWYQQILGQGPKLLIQFQNNGVVDDSQLPKDRFSAERLKGVDSTLKIQPAKLEDSAVYLCASSLDSYEQYFGPGTRLTVT.

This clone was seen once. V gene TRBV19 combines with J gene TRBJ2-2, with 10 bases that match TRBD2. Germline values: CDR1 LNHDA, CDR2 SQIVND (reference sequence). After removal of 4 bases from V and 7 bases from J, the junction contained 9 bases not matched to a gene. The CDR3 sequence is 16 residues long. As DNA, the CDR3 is TGTGCCAGTAGTAACCTAGCGGGGGCGCGGATCGGGGAGCTGTTTTTT. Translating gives CASSNLAGARIGELFF.

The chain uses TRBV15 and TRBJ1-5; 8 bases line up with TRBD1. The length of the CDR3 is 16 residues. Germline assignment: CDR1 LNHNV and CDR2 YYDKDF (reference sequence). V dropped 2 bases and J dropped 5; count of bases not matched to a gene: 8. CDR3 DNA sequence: TGTGCCACCAGCAGACCCTCGGACAGGGTATATCAGCCCCAGCATTTT. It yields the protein CATSRPSDRVYQPQHF.

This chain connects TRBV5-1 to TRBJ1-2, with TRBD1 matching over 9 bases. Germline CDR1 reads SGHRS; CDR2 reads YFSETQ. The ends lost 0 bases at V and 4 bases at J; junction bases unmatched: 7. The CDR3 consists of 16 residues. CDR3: CASSLDLTGGRYGYTF. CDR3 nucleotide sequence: TGCGCCAGCAGCTTGGATCTTACAGGGGGCCGCTATGGCTACACCTTC. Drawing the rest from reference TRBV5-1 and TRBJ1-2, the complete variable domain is KAGVTQTPRYLIKTRGQQVTLSCSPISGHRSVSWYQQTPGQGLQFLFEYFSETQRNKGNFPGRFSGRQFSNSRSEMNVSTLELGDSALYLCASSLDLTGGRYGYTFGSGTRLTVV.

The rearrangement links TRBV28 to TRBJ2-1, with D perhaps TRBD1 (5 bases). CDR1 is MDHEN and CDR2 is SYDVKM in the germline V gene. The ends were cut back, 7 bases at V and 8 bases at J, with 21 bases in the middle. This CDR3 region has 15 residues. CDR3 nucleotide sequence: TGTGCCAGCACTTTCTTGAGGAGTGAAGGGGATGAGCAGTTCTTC. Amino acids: CASTFLRSEGDEQFF.

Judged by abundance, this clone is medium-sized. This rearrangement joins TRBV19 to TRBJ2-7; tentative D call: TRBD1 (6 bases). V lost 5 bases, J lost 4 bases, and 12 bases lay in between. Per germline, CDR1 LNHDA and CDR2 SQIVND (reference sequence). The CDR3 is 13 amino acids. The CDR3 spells CASSQGRIYEQYF. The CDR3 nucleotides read TGTGCCAGTAGTCAGGGGCGCATTTACGAGCAGTACTTC.

In nucleotides, the CDR3 is TGTGCCAGCAGCGAGGGGGGGTCTTCACCCCTCCACTTT. This gives the protein CASSEGGSSPLHF. The V call is TRBV9, the J call TRBJ1-6, with D possibly matching TRBD1 (6 bases). The CDR3 spans 13 residues. V was trimmed by 3 bases and J by 9 bases, leaving 10 bases between them. The V gene's germline CDR1 is SGDLS and CDR2 YYNGEE. The full variable domain, in which reference TRBV9 and TRBJ1-6 provide the parts outside the CDR3, is DSGVTQTPKHLITATGQRVTLRCSPRSGDLSVYWYQQSLDQGLQFLIQYYNGEERAKGNILERFSAQQFPDLHSELNLSSLELGDSALYFCASSEGGSSPLHFGNGTRLTVT.

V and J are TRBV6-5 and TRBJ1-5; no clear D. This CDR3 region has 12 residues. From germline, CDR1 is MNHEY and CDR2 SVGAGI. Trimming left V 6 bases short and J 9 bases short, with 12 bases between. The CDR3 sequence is CASSRGGGPQHF. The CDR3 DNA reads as TGTGCCAGCAGCCGCGGAGGTGGGCCCCAGCATTTT.

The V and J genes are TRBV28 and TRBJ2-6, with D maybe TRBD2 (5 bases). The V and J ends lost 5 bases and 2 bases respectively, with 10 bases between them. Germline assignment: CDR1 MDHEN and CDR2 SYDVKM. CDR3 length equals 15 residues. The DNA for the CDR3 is TGTGCCAGCAGTGTCCCCGGGGCTGGGGCCAACGTCCTGACTTTC. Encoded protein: CASSVPGAGANVLTF.

Here the CDR3 reads CASSLEPFTSGTGELFF. The DNA for the CDR3 is TGTGCCAGCAGCTTAGAACCGTTCACCTCGGGCACCGGGGAGCTGTTTTTT. V gene TRBV7-8 combines with J gene TRBJ2-2; no reliable D call. This CDR3 is 17 amino acids long. The germline CDR1 and CDR2 sequences are SGHVS and FQNEAQ. V lost 1 base and J 4 bases, leaving 16 bases between the germline ends.

The CDR3 here is CASSRSRVLANTEAFF. In DNA, the CDR3 is TGTGCCAGCAGTCGATCGAGGGTGTTGGCGAACACTGAAGCTTTCTTT. The chain employs TRBV27 and TRBJ1-1, with D unclear. The CDR3 runs 16 residues. V lost 5 bases, J lost 1 base, and 17 bases lay in between. The germline gives CDR1 MNHEY, CDR2 SMNVEV (reference sequence).

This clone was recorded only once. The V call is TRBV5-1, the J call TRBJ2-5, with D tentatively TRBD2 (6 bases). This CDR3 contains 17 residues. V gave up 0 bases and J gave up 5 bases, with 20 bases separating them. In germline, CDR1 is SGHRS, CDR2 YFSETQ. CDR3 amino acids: CASSLARKRVSEETQYF. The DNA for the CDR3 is TGCGCCAGCAGCTTGGCCAGAAAGCGGGTTAGCGAGGAGACCCAGTACTTC.

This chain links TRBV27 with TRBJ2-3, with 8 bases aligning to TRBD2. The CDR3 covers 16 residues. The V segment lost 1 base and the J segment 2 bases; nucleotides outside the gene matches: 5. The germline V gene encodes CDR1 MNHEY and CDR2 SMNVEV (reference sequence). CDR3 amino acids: CASSLLAGGNTDTQYF. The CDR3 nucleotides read TGTGCCAGCAGTTTATTGGCGGGAGGAAACACAGATACGCAGTATTTT.

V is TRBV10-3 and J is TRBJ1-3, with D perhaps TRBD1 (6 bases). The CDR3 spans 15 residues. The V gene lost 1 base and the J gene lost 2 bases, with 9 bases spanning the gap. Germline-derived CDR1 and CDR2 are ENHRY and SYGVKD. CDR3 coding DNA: TGTGCCATCAGTGAGTACAGGGTGGCTGGAAACACCATATATTTT. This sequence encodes CAISEYRVAGNTIYF.

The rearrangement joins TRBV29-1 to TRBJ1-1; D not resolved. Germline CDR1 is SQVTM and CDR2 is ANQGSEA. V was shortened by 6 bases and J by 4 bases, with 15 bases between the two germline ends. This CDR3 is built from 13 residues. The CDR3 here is CSVKTGRGTEAFF. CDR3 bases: TGCAGCGTGAAGACCGGTCGGGGCACTGAAGCTTTCTTT.

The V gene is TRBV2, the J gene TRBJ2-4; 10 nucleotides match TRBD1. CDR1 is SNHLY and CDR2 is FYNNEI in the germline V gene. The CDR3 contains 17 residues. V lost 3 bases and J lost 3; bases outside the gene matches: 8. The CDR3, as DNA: TGTGCCAGCAGTGACAGGGACAGGGGAGGGGACAAAAACATTCAGTACTTC. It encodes CASSDRDRGGDKNIQYF.

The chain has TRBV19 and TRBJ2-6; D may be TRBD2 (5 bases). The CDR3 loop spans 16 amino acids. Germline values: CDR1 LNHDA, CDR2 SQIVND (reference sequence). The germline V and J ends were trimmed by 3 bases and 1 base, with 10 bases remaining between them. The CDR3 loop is CASSILSGSGANVLTF. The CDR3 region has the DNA TGTGCCAGTAGTATTTTGTCGGGATCTGGGGCCAACGTCCTGACTTTC.

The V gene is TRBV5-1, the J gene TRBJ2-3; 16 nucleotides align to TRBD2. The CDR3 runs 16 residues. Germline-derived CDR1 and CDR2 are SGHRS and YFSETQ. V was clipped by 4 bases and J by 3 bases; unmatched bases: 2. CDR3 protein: CASSMGLAGGTDTQYF. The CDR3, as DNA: TGCGCCAGCAGCATGGGACTAGCGGGGGGGACAGATACGCAGTATTTT. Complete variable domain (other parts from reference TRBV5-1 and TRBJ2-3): KAGVTQTPRYLIKTRGQQVTLSCSPISGHRSVSWYQQTPGQGLQFLFEYFSETQRNKGNFPGRFSGRQFSNSRSEMNVSTLELGDSALYLCASSMGLAGGTDTQYFGPGTRLTVL.

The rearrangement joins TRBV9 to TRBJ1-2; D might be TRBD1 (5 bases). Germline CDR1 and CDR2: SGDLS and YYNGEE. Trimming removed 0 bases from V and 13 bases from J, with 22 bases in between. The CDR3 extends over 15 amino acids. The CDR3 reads CASSVDPRSGGKATF. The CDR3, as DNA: TGTGCCAGCAGCGTAGACCCTCGCTCCGGGGGGAAAGCCACCTTC.

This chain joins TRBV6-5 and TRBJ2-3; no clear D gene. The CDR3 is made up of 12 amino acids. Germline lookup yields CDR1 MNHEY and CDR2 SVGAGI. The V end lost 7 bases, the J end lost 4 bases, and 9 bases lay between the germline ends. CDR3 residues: CASNNSPDTQYF. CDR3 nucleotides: TGTGCCAGCAACAATTCGCCAGATACGCAGTATTTT.

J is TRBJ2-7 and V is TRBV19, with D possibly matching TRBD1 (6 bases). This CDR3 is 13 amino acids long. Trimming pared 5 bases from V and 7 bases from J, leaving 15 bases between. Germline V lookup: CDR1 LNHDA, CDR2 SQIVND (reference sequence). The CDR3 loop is CASSDTGLREQYF. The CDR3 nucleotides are TGTGCCAGTAGTGATACAGGGCTGCGTGAGCAGTACTTC.